This T cell receptor beta chain was obtained from a study of T cells after yellow fever vaccination. This clonotype showed up just a few times. Its matching antigen is unknown. For TCR, cDNA came from 5'RACE template switching, which added a universal primer site and UMIs. One entry per CDR3 protein, called by TCRdb with MiXCR from the 5' RACE reads. The table includes 450,000 to 650,000 distinct CDR3 sequences, about 14% detected once. Findings and caveats of the study: Most primary-vaccination clones reappeared after the booster (about 95% CD4, roughly 88% CD8).

The receptor was isolated from a man aged 25 to 40 who received the YFV17D yellow fever vaccine. The sample in question was PBMCs, obtained on the day of the yellow fever booster vaccination.

The CDR3: CASSRGGDRNEQYF. The CDR3 bases are TGTGCCAGCAGCAGGGGGGGGGACCGGAACGAGCAGTACTTC. The rearrangement joins TRBV12-3 or TRBV12-4 to TRBJ2-7; D possibly uses TRBD1 or TRBD2 (7 bases each). V lost 6 bases, J lost 5 bases, and 17 bases lay in between. This CDR3 is 14 amino acids long.